This record covers a single TCR beta chain. Its specificity is unknown. Germline CDR1 is MNHEY and CDR2 is SMNVEV (reference sequence). The V and J ends lost 6 bases and 2 bases respectively, with 16 bases between them. The CDR3 spans 15 residues. The data are from a study of T cells in pancreatic ductal adenocarcinoma. Study-level results: Tumor and blood clonality did not differ significantly, about 0.11 versus 0.072. Blood had more productive templates and around 8.2-fold more unique clonotypes than tumor. Comparisons of tumor and blood clonality may show falsely lower tumor diversity.

Surgery without prior neoadjuvant therapy was the treatment of the selected pancreatic ductal adenocarcinoma patients. The protocol was immunoSEQ multiplex PCR, while the TCRdb copy is restricted to in-frame clones and leaves out a portion. The repertoire consists of about 29,000 clones, with more than 80% occurring once and the leading ten covering 2.2%. The chain couples TRBV27 to TRBJ1-1; D is perhaps TRBD1 (5 bases). The TCR sequence derives from a human donor with pancreatic ductal adenocarcinoma. Input material: PBMCs. CDR3 amino acids: CASRTTDTTNTEAFF. CDR3 DNA sequence: TGTGCCAGCAGGACTACGGACACAACAAACACTGAAGCTTTCTTT.